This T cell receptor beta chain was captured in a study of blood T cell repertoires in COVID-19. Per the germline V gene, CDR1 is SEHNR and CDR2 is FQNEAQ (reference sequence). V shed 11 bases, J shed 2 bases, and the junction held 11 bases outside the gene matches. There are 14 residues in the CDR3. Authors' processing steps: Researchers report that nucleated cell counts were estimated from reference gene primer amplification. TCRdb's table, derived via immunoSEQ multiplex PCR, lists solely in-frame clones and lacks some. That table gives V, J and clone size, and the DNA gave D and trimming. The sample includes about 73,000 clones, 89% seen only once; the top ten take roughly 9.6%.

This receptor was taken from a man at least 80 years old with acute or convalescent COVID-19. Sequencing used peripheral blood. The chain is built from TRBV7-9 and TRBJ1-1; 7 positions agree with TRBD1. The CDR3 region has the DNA TGTGCCTCCCAAGGGGGCACAGTTAACACTGAAGCTTTCTTT. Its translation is CASQGGTVNTEAFF.